The next 29 T cell receptor beta chains were all read from a single sample in a study of T-cell reconstitution after alpha-beta-depleted transplantation in children. During its preparation, the TCRbeta library received unique molecular identifiers. MiXCR, run by TCRdb on the PCR reads, gives a single entry per CDR3 protein. This sample carries some 550,000 distinct CDR3 sequences, approximately 22% of them seen once, and the ten largest clones take over 12%. This specimen was PBMCs, mostly from graft donor cells, taken 360 days after TCRalphabeta/CD19-depleted stem cell transplant. Receptors originate from a boy under three years old who had a stem cell transplant for acute myeloid leukemia, so the T cells may come from the graft donor.

The V gene is TRBV20-1, the J gene TRBJ1-2; 8 bases are shared with TRBD1. Germline CDR1 reads DFQATT; CDR2 reads SNEGSKA (reference sequence). The CDR3 is made up of 16 amino acids. The junction had 11 bases not matched to a gene; V was cut back by 4 bases and J by 1 base. This CDR3 reads CSAKRTGRGLNYGYTF. The CDR3 DNA reads as TGCAGTGCTAAACGGACAGGGCGGGGGCTTAACTATGGCTACACCTTC.

This clonotype was counted many times. The rearrangement joins TRBV12-3 or TRBV12-4 to TRBJ2-7; no firm D call. Trimming took off 6 bases at V and 0 bases at J, with 9 bases between the two ends. The CDR3 spans 13 residues. CDR3 sequence: CASSHTASYEQYV. The CDR3 DNA reads TGTGCCAGCAGCCATACCGCCTCCTACGAGCAGTACGTC.

This clonotype occurred many times. The chain is built from TRBV12-3 or TRBV12-4 and TRBJ1-4; D ambiguous. There are 12 residues in the CDR3. V was cut by 7 bases and J by 9 bases, with 12 bases left in between. The CDR3 DNA reads TGTGCCAGCACCGGGGTGAGGAAAAAACTGTTTTTT. Its protein is CASTGVRKKLFF.

This clonotype was counted between two and nine times. The V and J genes are TRBV7-2 and TRBJ2-7; 7 bases align to TRBD1. Germline lookup yields CDR1 SGHTA and CDR2 FQGNSA. J was trimmed by 4 bases and V by 5 bases; bases with no gene match: 14. CDR3 size: 16 residues. The CDR3 is CASSPQMDRTRYEQYF. CDR3 nucleotide sequence: TGTGCCAGCAGCCCCCAAATGGACAGGACCCGTTACGAGCAGTACTTC.

This rearrangement joins TRBV24-1 to TRBJ2-3; 7 positions agree with TRBD1. The ends lost 4 bases at V and 2 bases at J; junction bases unmatched: 8. CDR1 is KGHDR, CDR2 SFDVKD, per germline. The CDR3 spans 16 residues. The CDR3 region is CATSDQTGQPTDTQYF. The CDR3 region has the DNA TGTGCCACCAGTGACCAGACAGGGCAACCCACAGATACGCAGTATTTT.

This clonotype was seen ten or more times. The rearrangement uses TRBV12-3 or TRBV12-4 and TRBJ2-1; TRBD2 matches 7 bases. The V gene end was trimmed by 6 bases and the J gene end by 7 bases; junction bases not matched to a gene: 9. This CDR3 has 14 residues. CDR3 sequence reads: CASRLTTSSNEQFF. CDR3 in DNA: TGTGCCAGCAGGCTGACGACTAGCTCGAATGAGCAGTTCTTC.

The chain combines TRBV6-2 or TRBV6-3 with TRBJ2-1; TRBD1 aligns across 10 bases. V lost 5 bases to trimming and J lost 8 bases; unmatched junction nucleotides: 9. CDR3 length: 15 amino acids. The germline V gene encodes CDR1 MNHEY and CDR2 SVGEGT. The CDR3 nucleotides read TGTGCCAGCAGTGGACAGGGGGGGTTAGTTGATGAGCAGTTCTTC. Protein product: CASSGQGGLVDEQFF.

In this sample, this clonotype turned up many times. The chain carries TRBV20-1 and TRBJ1-1; weak D call: TRBD1 (6 bases). V was cut by 6 bases and J by 1 base, with 15 bases left in between. The CDR3 is made up of 14 amino acids. Germline CDR1 reads DFQATT; CDR2 reads SNEGSKA (reference sequence). The CDR3 DNA reads as TGCAGTGCCTATCAGACAGGACGGAACACTGAAGCTTTCTTT. It specifies CSAYQTGRNTEAFF.

In its sample, this clonotype was seen many times. The chain uses TRBV2 and TRBJ1-1, with D unclear. CDR3 length equals 11 residues. V lost 6 bases to trimming and J lost 7 bases, with 9 bases between them. Looked up from germline, CDR1 is SNHLY and CDR2 is FYNNEI. CDR3 sequence (DNA): TGTGCCAGCAGAACGGCGAGTGAAGCTTTCTTT. The encoded protein is CASRTASEAFF.

In its sample, this clonotype was seen many times. The gene calls are TRBV29-1 and TRBJ2-1, with D possibly being TRBD1 or TRBD2 (5 bases each). Germline assignment: CDR1 SQVTM and CDR2 ANQGSEA. The ends were cut back, 8 bases at V and 4 bases at J, with 24 bases in the middle. CDR3 length: 16 residues. The DNA for the CDR3 is TGCAGCTCCCGAGGGGTCGGCGGCTCCTTATACAATGAGCAGTTCTTC. Protein sequence: CSSRGVGGSLYNEQFF.

This clonotype came up many times. The V call is TRBV20-1, the J call TRBJ2-3; unclear D gene. V was cut by 1 base and J by 6 bases, with 17 bases left in between. Germline V CDR1 and CDR2: DFQATT, SNEGSKA (reference sequence). CDR3 length: 15 residues. CDR3: CSARGGPPEEDTQYF. CDR3 nucleotides: TGCAGTGCTAGAGGGGGTCCCCCCGAAGAGGATACGCAGTATTTT.

V is TRBV12-3 or TRBV12-4 and J is TRBJ2-7, with 10 bases that match TRBD1. The CDR3 has 16 amino acids. The V gene end was trimmed by 5 bases and the J gene end by 0 bases; junction bases not matched to a gene: 7. The CDR3 DNA is TGTGCCAGCAGTATTGGGACAGGGGTGAGCTCCTACGAGCAGTACTTC. Protein sequence: CASSIGTGVSSYEQYF.

The chain is built from TRBV20-1 and TRBJ2-2; 9 bases are shared with TRBD1. Germline CDR1 is DFQATT and CDR2 is SNEGSKA (reference sequence). J gave up 3 bases and V 0 bases, and 8 bases lay outside the gene matches. This CDR3 is 17 amino acids long. The chain's CDR3 is CSARERDWTGDTGELFF. The CDR3, as DNA: TGCAGTGCTAGAGAGAGGGACTGGACAGGGGACACCGGGGAGCTGTTTTTT.

Ten or more counts support this clonotype. This chain links TRBV20-1 with TRBJ2-3; the match to TRBD2 covers 8 bases. J lost 3 bases, V lost 3 bases, and 5 bases had no gene match. The CDR3 totals 14 residues. Germline CDR1 is DFQATT and CDR2 is SNEGSKA (reference sequence). CDR3 amino acids: CSARGAGGTDTQYF. CDR3 nucleotides: TGCAGTGCTAGGGGTGCGGGGGGAACAGATACGCAGTATTTT.

V gene TRBV6-2 or TRBV6-3 combines with J gene TRBJ2-7, with 8 bases aligning to TRBD1. The CDR3 is 14 amino acids. The germline CDR1 and CDR2 sequences are MNHEY and SVGEGT. The trim removed 5 bases at V and 7 bases at J, leaving 10 bases unmatched. This CDR3 is CASSKQGARGEQYF. The CDR3 DNA reads TGTGCCAGCAGTAAGCAGGGGGCTCGAGGTGAGCAGTACTTC.

This clonotype was seen repeatedly, ten times or more. The rearrangement joins TRBV12-5 to TRBJ2-5, with D perhaps being TRBD1 or TRBD2 (5 bases each). Germline assignment: CDR1 LGHNT and CDR2 FRNRAP. Trimming stripped 5 bases from V and 4 bases from J, with 17 bases between. The CDR3 has 15 residues. CDR3 residues: CASGRRGERGETQYF. CDR3 coding DNA: TGTGCTAGTGGTCGCCGGGGCGAGAGGGGAGAGACCCAGTACTTC.

This clonotype was found many times. The chain has TRBV25-1 and TRBJ2-2; D may correspond to TRBD1 or TRBD2 (5 bases each). This CDR3 has 22 residues. The germline V gene has CDR1 MGHDK and CDR2 SYGVNS. V was pared by 0 bases and J by 6 bases, with 32 bases between. The CDR3 reads CASSEYFGRGRAEPAAAGELFF. The CDR3 DNA reads TGTGCCAGCAGTGAATATTTCGGCCGGGGCAGGGCAGAGCCCGCCGCCGCCGGGGAGCTGTTTTTT.

This clonotype occurred many times. CDR3 DNA: TGTGCCAGCAGTTTGGGGGGGCAAAACGAGCAGTACTTC. Its protein product is CASSLGGQNEQYF. This chain links TRBV27 with TRBJ2-7; TRBD2 might be the D (7 bases). Germline CDR1 and CDR2: MNHEY and SMNVEV (reference sequence). This CDR3 spans 13 amino acids. V was clipped by 3 bases and J by 5 bases, with 11 bases between them.

The chain is built from TRBV27 and TRBJ2-1; 8 positions agree with TRBD2. With V trimmed by 1 base and J by 4 bases, 12 bases remained unmatched. The CDR3 covers 18 residues. Germline V gene data show CDR1 as MNHEY and CDR2 as SMNVEV (reference sequence). This chain's CDR3 is CASSLFLSTSGYYNEQFF. The DNA of the CDR3 is TGTGCCAGCAGTTTATTCCTTTCTACTAGCGGCTATTACAATGAGCAGTTCTTC.

There are a few counts of this clonotype. The gene calls are TRBV5-1 and TRBJ2-1; 15 bases map to TRBD2. This CDR3 is built from 19 residues. Germline loops: CDR1 SGHRS, CDR2 YFSETQ. Losses at the gene ends were 4 bases for V and 2 bases for J; bases not matched to a gene: 10. Here the CDR3 DNA reads TGCGCCAGCAGCGAACCGGGACTAGCGGGGGGAGGCGCCTACAATGAGCAGTTCTTC. Its translation: CASSEPGLAGGGAYNEQFF.

This clonotype was observed a few times. The V and J genes are TRBV27 and TRBJ1-1, with D perhaps matching TRBD1 (5 bases). The length of the CDR3 is 15 residues. V lost 1 base and J lost 6, with 15 bases in between. CDR1 and CDR2 from the germline V gene are MNHEY and SMNVEV (reference sequence). CDR3 sequence reads: CASSLWGRENAEAFF. Here the CDR3 DNA reads TGTGCCAGCAGTTTATGGGGGAGGGAAAACGCTGAAGCTTTCTTT.

There are a few counts of this clonotype. The V gene is TRBV6-5, the J gene TRBJ1-4; D unresolved. CDR3 size: 15 residues. Germline V gene sequence: CDR1 MNHEY, CDR2 SVGAGI. Trimming left V 0 bases short and J 6 bases short, with 11 bases between. Written as DNA, the CDR3 is TGTGCCAGCAGTTACTCGCCGGATACGGATGAAAAACTGTTTTTT. Its translation is CASSYSPDTDEKLFF.

This clonotype has at least ten counts. This chain links TRBV20-1 with TRBJ2-1; D is ambiguous. Germline CDR1 is DFQATT and CDR2 is SNEGSKA (reference sequence). The CDR3 has 13 amino acids. Trimming pared 3 bases from V and 6 bases from J, leaving 12 bases between. CDR3 DNA: TGCAGTGCTAGGCTGGCTAGTAGCAATGAGCAGTTCTTC. Translation gives CSARLASSNEQFF.

This clonotype was counted ten times or more. The chain uses TRBV7-9 and TRBJ2-7; 7 nucleotides agree with TRBD1. This CDR3 comprises 14 residues. The junction had 4 bases not matched to a gene; V was cut back by 5 bases and J by 0 bases. CDR1 and CDR2 (germline): SEHNR, FQNEAQ (reference sequence). The CDR3 DNA reads as TGTGCCAGCAGCCCTAGGGACAGCTCCTACGAGCAGTACGTC. Its protein product is CASSPRDSSYEQYV.

A few counts support this clonotype. The J gene is TRBJ2-1, the V gene TRBV20-1, with 7 bases matching TRBD2. The CDR3 sequence is 13 residues long. Unmatched junction bases numbered 4, after V lost 4 bases and J lost 4 bases. CDR1 DFQATT and CDR2 SNEGSKA come from the germline V gene (reference sequence). The CDR3 region is CSAKERGYNEQFF. The CDR3 region has the DNA TGCAGTGCTAAGGAGCGGGGTTACAATGAGCAGTTCTTC.

J is TRBJ1-1 and V is TRBV27; the D gene is possibly TRBD1 (6 bases). The CDR3 is 14 amino acids. In germline, CDR1 is MNHEY, CDR2 SMNVEV (reference sequence). The CDR3 sequence: CTCSLVDRNTEAFF. CDR3 DNA: TGTACCTGCAGTTTAGTGGACAGGAACACTGAAGCTTTCTTT.

This clonotype was seen repeatedly, ten times or more. The V call is TRBV6-1, the J call TRBJ1-2; 9 bases line up with TRBD1. Germline CDR1 MNHNS, CDR2 SASEGT. CDR3 size: 14 residues. With 8 bases clipped from V and 8 bases from J, the junction kept 12 bases outside the gene matches. CDR3 sequence (DNA): TGTGCCAGCTCATTGGGGGGGACAGGGCAGGGCTACACCTTC. Its translation is CASSLGGTGQGYTF.

This clonotype was observed a few times. V and J are TRBV7-6 and TRBJ1-5; 11 nucleotides match TRBD1. The CDR3 extends over 17 amino acids. J gave up 3 bases and V 5 bases, and 9 bases lay outside the gene matches. Germline assignment: CDR1 SGHVS and CDR2 FNYEAQ. The DNA of the CDR3 is TGTGCCAGCAGCCCGGGACAGGGGGACTCCTTCAATCAGCCCCAGCATTTT. Its translation: CASSPGQGDSFNQPQHF.

This clonotype came up a few times. This chain uses TRBV12-3 or TRBV12-4 with TRBJ2-1; TRBD2 agrees at 10 bases. Losses at the gene ends were 2 bases for V and 9 bases for J; bases not matched to a gene: 10. CDR3 length equals 16 residues. CDR3 residues: CASSLTPQAGGTEQFF. Here the CDR3 DNA reads TGTGCCAGCAGTTTAACGCCCCAAGCGGGGGGGACTGAGCAGTTCTTC.